This T cell receptor beta chain was found in a study of patients and donors after allogeneic stem cell transplantation. Germline CDR1 is DFQATT and CDR2 is SNEGSKA (reference sequence). V gave up 4 bases and J gave up 1 base, with 11 bases separating them. This CDR3 has 13 amino acids. TCRdb redid the calling of the RT-PCR reads with MiXCR, one entry per CDR3 protein. Among around 200,000 distinct CDR3 sequences listed, 38% were seen once. This rearrangement joins TRBV20-1 to TRBJ2-7; D may be TRBD1 (6 bases). Sequencing was carried out using blood, either unsorted or a sorted T cell fraction (not recorded which). The TCR comes from a human donor who was either an allogeneic HSCT recipient or a stem cell or donor lymphocyte infusion donor (not recorded which). It is not recorded whose cells these are; they may come from a transplant donor. The CDR3 DNA sequence: TGCAGTGCTACCGGGACAAATTCCTACGAGCAGTACTTC. Encoded protein: CSATGTNSYEQYF.